A single sample gave rise to the 3 T cell receptor beta chains below, sequenced in a study of blood T cells in healthy people across ages. With a J-beta primer mix and a sample-barcoded 5' primer, a second PCR ran about 7 to 11 cycles. One entry per CDR3 protein results from TCRdb running MiXCR on the 5' RACE reads. The sample has 380,000 or so distinct CDR3 sequences, approximately 52% seen once. Sequenced material: blood. The receptors come from a man aged 55-75 years in good health.

Note on this clonotype: The junction departs from germline at one end; a sequencing error may be responsible. This rearrangement joins TRBV6-6 to TRBJ1-2; D is ambiguous. The CDR3 consists of 14 residues. Germline CDR1 MNHNY, CDR2 SVGAGI (reference sequence). The CDR3 DNA reads as TGTGCCAGCAGTTACGTAGGCAGTAACTTTGGCTACACCTTC. Translated: CASSYVGSNFGYTF.

This clonotype was seen a few times. This chain links TRBV20-1 with TRBJ2-1, with 10 bases identical to TRBD2. V lost 6 bases, J lost 5 bases, and 10 bases stayed unmatched. The CDR3 is 15 residues long. Germline loops: CDR1 DFQATT, CDR2 SNEGSKA (reference sequence). Written as DNA, the CDR3 is TGCAGTGCCGCCGGGATACTAGCGGGACACAATGAGCAGTTCTTC. Translated, it gives CSAAGILAGHNEQFF.

In nucleotides, the CDR3 is TGCGCCAGCAGCCCGGGGACACTTTACAATGAGCAGTACTTC. This translates into CASSPGTLYNEQYF. The genes are TRBV5-1 and TRBJ2-1; possibly TRBD1 for D (6 bases). Near its end, the DNA agrees better with TRBJ2-7, so the J call may be wrong. The CDR3 is 14 residues long. Looked up from germline, CDR1 is SGHRS and CDR2 is YFSETQ.